Following are 32 T cell receptor beta chains from one sample sequenced in a study of CD8 T cells in Susac syndrome. Reverse transcription of about 0.45 to 1 ug RNA was carried out with random hexamers. MiXCR, applied by TCRdb to the immunoSEQ multiplex PCR reads, yields one record per CDR3 protein. The sample holds roughly 180,000 distinct CDR3 sequences, around 94% seen once. The sequenced sample consisted of CD4+ T cells from PBMCs. All receptors come from a human donor in good health.

This chain links TRBV3-1 with TRBJ1-2; D uncertain. Per the germline V gene, CDR1 is LGHDT and CDR2 is YNNKEL (reference sequence). The germline V and J ends were trimmed by 1 base and 4 bases, with 13 bases remaining between them. The CDR3 is 15 residues long. The chain's CDR3 is CASSQVSVSSYGYTF. CDR3 DNA sequence: TGTGCCAGCAGCCAAGTATCAGTCTCATCCTATGGCTACACCTTC.

This chain's CDR3 is CASSVVWGSTDTQYF. For the CDR3, the DNA is TGTGCCAGCAGCGTAGTTTGGGGGAGCACAGATACGCAGTATTTT. The chain employs TRBV9 and TRBJ2-3, with D tentatively TRBD1 or TRBD2 (5 bases each). Germline V gives CDR1 SGDLS, CDR2 YYNGEE. This CDR3 has 15 amino acids. The V end was cut by 0 bases, the J end by 0 bases, with 8 bases between.

Only one count was recorded for this clonotype. The gene calls are TRBV6-2 or TRBV6-3 and TRBJ2-1; TRBD2 matches at 7 bases. The CDR3 has 13 residues. With 5 bases clipped from V and 7 bases from J, the junction kept 5 bases outside the gene matches. Germline V gene data show CDR1 as MNHEY and CDR2 as SVGEGT. The DNA for the CDR3 is TGTGCCAGCAGTGCCAGGACTAGAAATGAGCAGTTCTTC. Protein product: CASSARTRNEQFF.

This sequence joins TRBV6-5 and TRBJ1-2; D not certain. Germline assignment: CDR1 MNHEY and CDR2 SVGAGI. The V end was cut by 2 bases, the J end by 8 bases, with 12 bases between. The CDR3 extends over 13 amino acids. The CDR3 DNA reads TGTGCCAGCAGTTACGGCGGTCTTATAGGCTACACCTTC. Translating it yields CASSYGGLIGYTF.

The V and J genes are TRBV25-1 and TRBJ2-5; 8 bases are shared with TRBD1. CDR3 length equals 15 residues. Germline V gene data show CDR1 as MGHDK and CDR2 as SYGVNS. V was clipped by 3 bases and J by 5 bases; unmatched bases: 8. CDR3 loop: CASSEQGAYGETQYF. In DNA, the CDR3 is TGTGCCAGCAGTGAGCAGGGGGCGTATGGGGAGACCCAGTACTTC.

The rearrangement uses TRBV15 and TRBJ2-1, with a tentative D call TRBD1 (5 bases). V lost 1 base to trimming and J lost 0 bases, with 13 bases between them. The CDR3 has 17 amino acids. The germline V gene encodes CDR1 LNHNV and CDR2 YYDKDF (reference sequence). The CDR3 loop is CATSRVKTVASYNEQFF. The CDR3 DNA reads as TGTGCCACCAGCAGAGTCAAGACAGTGGCCTCCTACAATGAGCAGTTCTTC.

This clonotype came up once. The rearrangement uses TRBV7-2 and TRBJ2-5, with D possibly TRBD2 on 6 matching bases. From germline, CDR1 is SGHTA and CDR2 FQGNSA. This CDR3 has 15 residues. Trimming pared 6 bases from V and 5 bases from J, leaving 19 bases between. CDR3 nucleotides: TGTGCCAGCAGTCCCGCCGGGGACTCGTCGGAGACCCAGTACTTC. Translation: CASSPAGDSSETQYF.

J is TRBJ1-5 and V is TRBV19; D is uncertain. Per the germline V gene, CDR1 is LNHDA and CDR2 is SQIVND (reference sequence). CDR3 length equals 14 residues. V lost 2 bases to trimming and J lost 4 bases, with 9 bases between them. Here the CDR3 reads CASSIIKGNQPQHF. In nucleotides, the CDR3 is TGTGCCAGTAGTATAATCAAGGGAAATCAGCCCCAGCATTTT.

The gene calls are TRBV20-1 and TRBJ2-3, with D unresolved. Trimming removed 1 base from V and 2 bases from J, with 4 bases in between. In germline, CDR1 is DFQATT, CDR2 SNEGSKA (reference sequence). CDR3 length: 12 residues. The CDR3: CSARVVTDTQYF. CDR3 nucleotides: TGCAGTGCTAGAGTCGTCACAGATACGCAGTATTTT.

J is TRBJ2-7 and V is TRBV6-5, with D tentatively TRBD1 (6 bases). Germline CDR1 reads MNHEY; CDR2 reads SVGAGI. This CDR3 is built from 16 residues. Trimming stripped 2 bases from V and 4 bases from J, with 18 bases between. Written as DNA, the CDR3 is TGTGCCAGCAGTTACACTGGACAGTCGCCCGGGTACGAGCAGTACTTC. Its translation is CASSYTGQSPGYEQYF.

CDR3 nucleotide sequence: TGCAGTGCTGGAACAGACTATGGCTACACCTTC. Protein product: CSAGTDYGYTF. The rearrangement uses TRBV20-1 and TRBJ1-2; D gene ambiguous. Germline loops: CDR1 DFQATT, CDR2 SNEGSKA (reference sequence). Trimming pared 5 bases from V and 3 bases from J, leaving 7 bases between. CDR3 size: 11 residues.

The chain combines TRBV12-3 or TRBV12-4 with TRBJ1-5; D is unclear. V was cut by 0 bases and J by 9 bases, with 12 bases left in between. CDR3 length equals 14 residues. CDR3: CASSLARSPGPQHF. CDR3 sequence (DNA): TGTGCCAGCAGTTTAGCGCGGTCCCCAGGGCCCCAGCATTTT.

V gene TRBV29-1 combines with J gene TRBJ1-1, with no clear D. The germline CDR1 and CDR2 sequences are SQVTM and ANQGSEA. The CDR3 has 15 amino acids. The ends were cut back, 0 bases at V and 0 bases at J, with 11 bases in the middle. CDR3 in amino acids: CSVEESPLMNTEAFF. In DNA form, the CDR3 reads TGCAGCGTTGAAGAGAGCCCACTGATGAACACTGAAGCTTTCTTT.

The genes are TRBV12-3 or TRBV12-4 and TRBJ1-2; TRBD1 agrees at 9 bases. CDR3 size: 17 residues. J lost 7 bases, V lost 4 bases, and 16 bases had no gene match. The CDR3 here is CASSYRHRGRIFLGYTF. The CDR3 bases are TGTGCCAGCAGTTATCGGCACAGGGGGCGGATATTTCTTGGCTACACCTTC.

This chain uses TRBV2 with TRBJ1-2; TRBD1 is a possible D gene (5 bases). This CDR3 is 12 amino acids long. The V gene lost 7 bases and the J gene lost 6 bases, with 12 bases spanning the gap. Germline assignment: CDR1 SNHLY and CDR2 FYNNEI. The CDR3 region has the DNA TGTGCCAGCAAAAAGGAAGGGGATGGCTACACCTTC. It codes for CASKKEGDGYTF.

The chain employs TRBV9 and TRBJ1-5; 10 nucleotides agree with TRBD1. The CDR3 is 14 residues long. The V gene's germline CDR1 is SGDLS and CDR2 YYNGEE. V shed 8 bases, J shed 2 bases, and the junction held 4 bases outside the gene matches. The CDR3 DNA reads TGTGCCAGTGGGACAGGGGAGGGCAATCAGCCCCAGCATTTT. Its protein product is CASGTGEGNQPQHF.

CDR3 region: CASSQESAGAHTGELFF. CDR3 nucleotides: TGTGCCAGCAGCCAAGAGTCAGCGGGGGCCCACACCGGGGAGCTGTTTTTT. The chain is built from TRBV3-1 and TRBJ2-2, with TRBD2 matching over 8 bases. This CDR3 region has 17 residues. Germline assignment: CDR1 LGHDT and CDR2 YNNKEL (reference sequence). V was clipped by 0 bases and J by 3 bases; unmatched bases: 6.

The chain carries TRBV25-1 and TRBJ2-7, with unresolved D. Germline V gene sequence: CDR1 MGHDK, CDR2 SYGVNS. This CDR3 is built from 11 residues. Trimming stripped 3 bases from V and 11 bases from J, with 11 bases between. CDR3 region: CASSESIREYF. CDR3 DNA sequence: TGTGCCAGCAGTGAGAGTATACGGGAGTACTTC.

The chain employs TRBV29-1 and TRBJ2-5; perhaps D is TRBD1 or TRBD2 (6 bases each). Germline CDR1 is SQVTM and CDR2 is ANQGSEA. V shed 6 bases and J shed 5 bases, with 19 bases lying between them. The CDR3 runs to 14 residues. The CDR3 DNA is TGCAGCGTGCCCGTCGGGGGCTTAAGGGAGACCCAGTACTTC. It yields the protein CSVPVGGLRETQYF.

The chain is built from TRBV20-1 and TRBJ2-7; perhaps TRBD1 as D (5 bases). The germline gives CDR1 DFQATT, CDR2 SNEGSKA (reference sequence). There are 14 residues in the CDR3. V lost 7 bases and J 5 bases, leaving 21 bases between the germline ends. As DNA, the CDR3 is TGCAGTGTCTATACCCAGGGTAAATGGGACGAGCAGTACTTC. Translated, it gives CSVYTQGKWDEQYF.

The CDR3 sequence: CASSLTGGGEQYF. The CDR3 DNA reads as TGTGCCAGCAGCCTTACCGGGGGAGGCGAGCAGTACTTC. V is TRBV7-8 and J is TRBJ2-7; weak D call: TRBD2 (6 bases). V lost 5 bases and J 6 bases, leaving 14 bases between the germline ends. The CDR3 length is 13 residues. Per the germline V gene, CDR1 is SGHVS and CDR2 is FQNEAQ.

This clonotype was seen just once. The J gene is TRBJ2-1, the V gene TRBV15; TRBD1 agrees at 8 bases. This CDR3 has 14 residues. Germline CDR1 reads LNHNV; CDR2 reads YYDKDF (reference sequence). V lost 1 base to trimming and J lost 6 bases; unmatched junction nucleotides: 2. CDR3 nucleotides: TGTGCCACCAGCAGAGTTACAGGGGGCAATGAGCAGTTCTTC. Translation gives CATSRVTGGNEQFF.

This sequence joins TRBV5-6 and TRBJ2-3, with D maybe TRBD1 (6 bases). Trimming took off 3 bases at V and 1 base at J, with 12 bases between the two ends. Germline lookup yields CDR1 SGHDT and CDR2 YYEEEE. This CDR3 contains 15 residues. This CDR3 is CASSSRGKGTDTQYF. CDR3 DNA sequence: TGTGCCAGCAGCTCCAGGGGTAAGGGCACAGATACGCAGTATTTT.

This chain connects TRBV29-1 to TRBJ1-2; D is uncertain. The CDR3 has 13 amino acids. Per the germline V gene, CDR1 is SQVTM and CDR2 is ANQGSEA. Between the trimmed V and J ends, which lost 3 bases and 4 bases, there was a span of 12 bases. CDR3 sequence: CSVEPGGTYGYTF. CDR3 in DNA: TGCAGCGTTGAGCCAGGAGGAACCTATGGCTACACCTTC.

V is TRBV19 and J is TRBJ2-5; unclear D gene. Trimming took 10 bases from V and 3 from J, leaving 15 bases between them. The CDR3 totals 13 residues. Germline V gives CDR1 LNHDA, CDR2 SQIVND (reference sequence). CDR3 sequence: CATRRKSKETQYF. DNA for the CDR3: TGTGCCACCCGACGGAAATCTAAAGAGACCCAGTACTTC.

This chain uses TRBV19 with TRBJ1-2; unclear D gene. Germline V gene data show CDR1 as LNHDA and CDR2 as SQIVND (reference sequence). With 8 bases removed from V and 7 bases from J, the gap between germline ends came to 11 bases. The CDR3 is made up of 11 amino acids. The CDR3 DNA sequence: TGTGCCAGTGAGTTTGTGGGTGGCTACACCTTC. Amino acids: CASEFVGGYTF.

This sequence joins TRBV29-1 and TRBJ1-4; perhaps TRBD1 as D (5 bases). Between the trimmed V and J ends, which lost 4 bases and 6 bases, there was a span of 21 bases. CDR3 length: 16 residues. Germline V lookup: CDR1 SQVTM, CDR2 ANQGSEA. The CDR3 region has the DNA TGCAGCGTTGCCCCACGGGCGCAAGCAGGGTATGAAAAACTGTTTTTT. Its translation is CSVAPRAQAGYEKLFF.

The genes are TRBV30 and TRBJ2-7; D gene uncertain. This CDR3 has 13 residues. V lost 0 bases, J lost 3 bases, and 9 bases lay in between. In germline, CDR1 is GTSNPN, CDR2 SVGIG (reference sequence). The CDR3 loop reads CAWSVRAVYEQYF. The CDR3 coding sequence is TGTGCCTGGAGTGTACGGGCCGTCTACGAGCAGTACTTC.

This sequence joins TRBV20-1 and TRBJ2-7, with 14 positions matching TRBD2. This CDR3 contains 18 residues. The germline V gene encodes CDR1 DFQATT and CDR2 SNEGSKA (reference sequence). Unmatched junction bases numbered 12, after V lost 2 bases and J lost 3 bases. The CDR3, as DNA: TGCAGTGCTAGATTCCCCCCGGGACTAGCGGGGGTTAGCTACGAGCAGTACTTC. Translated: CSARFPPGLAGVSYEQYF.

The chain uses TRBV6-5 and TRBJ1-2; possibly TRBD1 for D (5 bases). The CDR3 covers 14 residues. Trimming left V 5 bases short and J 8 bases short, with 18 bases between. Germline V gene data show CDR1 as MNHEY and CDR2 as SVGAGI. The CDR3 DNA is TGTGCCAGCAGTACCAGGACCGGGGCCTCCGGCTACACCTTC. This sequence encodes CASSTRTGASGYTF.

CDR3 region: CASSPRVVDQETQYF. The CDR3 nucleotides read TGTGCCAGCAGCCCCAGGGTCGTGGACCAAGAGACCCAGTACTTC. The V and J genes are TRBV3-1 and TRBJ2-5; tentative D call: TRBD1 (5 bases). This CDR3 is built from 15 residues. Germline lookup yields CDR1 LGHDT and CDR2 YNNKEL (reference sequence). V lost 4 bases to trimming and J lost 0 bases, with 12 bases between them.

The chain joins TRBV20-1 to TRBJ1-6; a possible D gene is TRBD1 (5 bases). This CDR3 has 14 amino acids. V was shortened by 5 bases and J by 7 bases, with 15 bases between the two germline ends. Germline values: CDR1 DFQATT, CDR2 SNEGSKA (reference sequence). The CDR3 region is CSASPWKGNSPLHF. CDR3 nucleotides: TGCAGTGCTTCCCCGTGGAAGGGGAATTCACCCCTCCACTTT.